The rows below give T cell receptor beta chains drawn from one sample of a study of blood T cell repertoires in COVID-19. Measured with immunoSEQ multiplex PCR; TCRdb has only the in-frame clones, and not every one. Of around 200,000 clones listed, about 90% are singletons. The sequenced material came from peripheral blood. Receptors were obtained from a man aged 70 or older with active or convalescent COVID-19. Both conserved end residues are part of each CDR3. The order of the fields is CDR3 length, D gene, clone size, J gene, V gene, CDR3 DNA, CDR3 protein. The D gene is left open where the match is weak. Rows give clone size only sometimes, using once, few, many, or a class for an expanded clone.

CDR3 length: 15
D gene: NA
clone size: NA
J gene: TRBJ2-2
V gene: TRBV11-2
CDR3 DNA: TGTGCCAGCAGGCCAGGGGACATAGGCACCGGGGAGCTGTTTTTT
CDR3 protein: CASRPGDIGTGELFF

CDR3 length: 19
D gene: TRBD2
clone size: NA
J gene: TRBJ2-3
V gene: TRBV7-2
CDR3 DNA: TGTGCCAGCAGGCTCCTTTCCAGCGGGAGGGCCGTTAGCACAGATACGCAGTATTTT
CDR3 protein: CASRLLSSGRAVSTDTQYF

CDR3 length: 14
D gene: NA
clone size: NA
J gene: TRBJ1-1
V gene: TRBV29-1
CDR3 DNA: TGCAGCGTTGATACCGGGGGACGGAACACTGAAGCTTTCTTT
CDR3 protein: CSVDTGGRNTEAFF

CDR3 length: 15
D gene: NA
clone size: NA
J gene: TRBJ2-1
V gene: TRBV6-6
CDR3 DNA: TGTGCCAGCAGTTACGGGGGGACGGCCTACAATGAGCAGTTCTTC
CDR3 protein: CASSYGGTAYNEQFF

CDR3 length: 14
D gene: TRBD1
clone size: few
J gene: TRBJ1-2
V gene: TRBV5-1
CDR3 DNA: TGCGCCAGCAGCGCGGGACAGGGGCTCTATGGCTACACCTTC
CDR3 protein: CASSAGQGLYGYTF

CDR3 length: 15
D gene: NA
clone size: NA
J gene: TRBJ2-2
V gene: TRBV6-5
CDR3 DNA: TGTGCCAGCAGTAGCTGGCAGGGATGGACCGGGGAGCTGTTTTTT
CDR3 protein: CASSSWQGWTGELFF

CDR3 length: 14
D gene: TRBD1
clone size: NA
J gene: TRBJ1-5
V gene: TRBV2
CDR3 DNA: TGTGCCAGCAGGAGGGGGCTGGCGGATCAGCCCCAGCATTTT
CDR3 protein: CASRRGLADQPQHF

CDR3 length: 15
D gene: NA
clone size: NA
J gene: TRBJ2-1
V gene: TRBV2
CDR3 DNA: TGTGCCAGCAGTCGGACACAAAGCTCCTACAATGAGCAGTTCTTC
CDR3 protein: CASSRTQSSYNEQFF

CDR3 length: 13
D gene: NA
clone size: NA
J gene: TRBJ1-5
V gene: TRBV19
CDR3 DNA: TGTGCCAGTAGTATCCAGGGGAGTCAGCCCCAGCATTTT
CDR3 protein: CASSIQGSQPQHF

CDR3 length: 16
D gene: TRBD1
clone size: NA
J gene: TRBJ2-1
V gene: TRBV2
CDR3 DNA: TGTGCCAGCAGGACCGGGACAGGGGGCTCCTACAATGAGCAGTTCTTC
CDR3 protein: CASRTGTGGSYNEQFF

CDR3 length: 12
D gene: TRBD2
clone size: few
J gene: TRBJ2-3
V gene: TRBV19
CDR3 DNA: TGTGCCAGTAGTATTCCCGGGGGGGGGCAGTATTTT
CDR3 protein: CASSIPGGGQYF

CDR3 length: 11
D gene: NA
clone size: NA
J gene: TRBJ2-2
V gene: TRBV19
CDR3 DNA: TGTGCCAGTAGGGGAGGCGGGGAGCTGTTTTTT
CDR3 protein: CASRGGGELFF

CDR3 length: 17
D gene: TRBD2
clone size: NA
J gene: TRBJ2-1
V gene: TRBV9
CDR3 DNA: TGTGCCAGCAGCGTAGAAGCGGGACTCCCGATCTACAATGAGCAGTTCTTC
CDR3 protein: CASSVEAGLPIYNEQFF